The rows below give T cell receptor beta chains drawn from one sample of a study of regulatory dendritic cells for organ transplantation. The repertoire was sequenced with immunoSEQ multiplex PCR; TCRdb's copy has only in-frame clones and lacks some. Among around 19,000 clones listed, about 70% were seen once. The sequencing sample was made of memory CD4+ T cells from blood. These receptors originate from a human donor in good health. Each CDR3 is given with its conserved first and last residue. D genes are given only for firm matches. Clone size appears in some rows only: once, few, many, or a class for an expanded clone.

V gene: TRBV27; D gene: TRBD1; clone size: NA; J gene: TRBJ2-6; CDR3 protein: CASSLSGWGQGLSGANVLTF; CDR3 DNA: TGTGCCAGCAGTTTATCAGGGTGGGGACAGGGCCTCTCTGGGGCCAACGTCCTGACTTTC
V gene: TRBV5-1; D gene: TRBD1; clone size: few; J gene: TRBJ2-1; CDR3 protein: CASSLDGQGAYEQFF; CDR3 DNA: TGCGCCAGCAGCTTGGACGGACAGGGGGCCTATGAGCAGTTCTTC
V gene: TRBV5-1; D gene: TRBD1; clone size: once; J gene: TRBJ1-5; CDR3 protein: CASSWAGGGNQPQHF; CDR3 DNA: TGCGCCAGCAGCTGGGCAGGGGGCGGCAATCAGCCCCAGCATTTT
V gene: TRBV7-9; D gene: TRBD2; clone size: NA; J gene: TRBJ2-5; CDR3 protein: CASSSTSGGSKTQYF; CDR3 DNA: TGTGCCAGCAGCTCGACTAGCGGGGGGTCGAAGACCCAGTACTTC
V gene: TRBV5-1; D gene: NA; clone size: NA; J gene: TRBJ2-5; CDR3 protein: CASRLGNQETQYF; CDR3 DNA: TGCGCCAGCCGGCTCGGGAACCAAGAGACCCAGTACTTC
V gene: TRBV9; D gene: NA; clone size: NA; J gene: TRBJ2-3; CDR3 protein: CASSVGRVPSTDTQYF; CDR3 DNA: TGTGCCAGCAGCGTAGGGAGGGTACCTAGCACAGATACGCAGTATTTT
V gene: TRBV6-5; D gene: TRBD1; clone size: once; J gene: TRBJ1-2; CDR3 protein: CASIDDRGGGYTF; CDR3 DNA: TGTGCCAGCATTGACGACAGGGGTGGTGGCTACACCTTC
V gene: TRBV5-1; D gene: TRBD2; clone size: NA; J gene: TRBJ2-5; CDR3 protein: CASSLGLAGSETQYF; CDR3 DNA: TGCGCCAGCAGCTTGGGACTAGCGGGGTCAGAGACCCAGTACTTC
V gene: TRBV5-5; D gene: NA; clone size: NA; J gene: TRBJ1-5; CDR3 protein: CASSLTGSNQPQHF; CDR3 DNA: TGTGCCAGCAGCTTAACAGGGTCAAATCAGCCCCAGCATTTT
V gene: TRBV7-9; D gene: NA; clone size: few; J gene: TRBJ1-6; CDR3 protein: CASSFGSSRTGNSPLHF; CDR3 DNA: TGTGCCAGCAGCTTTGGCAGCTCCCGGACGGGAAATTCACCCCTCCACTTT
V gene: TRBV7-2; D gene: TRBD2; clone size: NA; J gene: TRBJ2-1; CDR3 protein: CASSPGTSGQFF; CDR3 DNA: TGTGCCAGCAGCCCCGGGACTAGCGGGCAGTTCTTC
V gene: TRBV28; D gene: NA; clone size: NA; J gene: TRBJ2-5; CDR3 protein: CATEAETQYF; CDR3 DNA: TGTGCCACGGAGGCGGAGACCCAGTACTTC
V gene: TRBV4-1; D gene: NA; clone size: once; J gene: TRBJ2-1; CDR3 protein: CASSQVGGGRNEQFF; CDR3 DNA: TGCGCCAGCAGCCAGGTTGGAGGGGGCAGAAATGAGCAGTTCTTC
V gene: TRBV11-2; D gene: NA; clone size: NA; J gene: TRBJ2-1; CDR3 protein: CASSSKRFSGNEQFF; CDR3 DNA: TGTGCCAGCAGCTCTAAGCGGTTCTCCGGTAATGAGCAGTTCTTC
V gene: TRBV11-1; D gene: NA; clone size: once; J gene: TRBJ1-2; CDR3 protein: CASSLAAGSEGYTF; CDR3 DNA: TGTGCCAGCAGCTTAGCGGCGGGGTCTGAAGGCTACACCTTC
V gene: TRBV19; D gene: TRBD2; clone size: few; J gene: TRBJ2-5; CDR3 protein: CASSGLAGSNRETQYF; CDR3 DNA: TGTGCCAGTAGTGGGCTAGCGGGGTCCAATCGAGAGACCCAGTACTTC
V gene: TRBV19; D gene: NA; clone size: NA; J gene: TRBJ1-4; CDR3 protein: CASSTSALNEKLFF; CDR3 DNA: TGTGCCAGTAGTACATCAGCGCTTAATGAAAAACTGTTTTTT
V gene: TRBV4-2; D gene: NA; clone size: once; J gene: TRBJ2-7; CDR3 protein: CASSHQGHGLDEQYF; CDR3 DNA: TGTGCCAGCAGCCACCAGGGCCATGGCTTGGACGAGCAGTACTTC
V gene: TRBV5-4; D gene: NA; clone size: NA; J gene: TRBJ1-6; CDR3 protein: CASSARGGSNSPLHF; CDR3 DNA: TGTGCCAGCAGCGCCCGCGGAGGGTCCAATTCACCCCTCCACTTT
V gene: TRBV19; D gene: TRBD1; clone size: NA; J gene: TRBJ2-1; CDR3 protein: CASSPRTGGVGSSYNEQFF; CDR3 DNA: TGTGCCAGTAGTCCGCGGACAGGGGGCGTTGGGAGCTCCTACAATGAGCAGTTCTTC
V gene: TRBV28; D gene: TRBD1; clone size: NA; J gene: TRBJ1-2; CDR3 protein: CAIQLPGQGNYGYTF; CDR3 DNA: TGTGCCATTCAATTACCGGGACAGGGAAACTATGGCTACACCTTC
V gene: TRBV11-3; D gene: NA; clone size: once; J gene: TRBJ1-1; CDR3 protein: CASSPEEGHNTEAFF; CDR3 DNA: TGTGCCAGCAGCCCAGAGGAGGGGCACAACACTGAAGCTTTCTTT